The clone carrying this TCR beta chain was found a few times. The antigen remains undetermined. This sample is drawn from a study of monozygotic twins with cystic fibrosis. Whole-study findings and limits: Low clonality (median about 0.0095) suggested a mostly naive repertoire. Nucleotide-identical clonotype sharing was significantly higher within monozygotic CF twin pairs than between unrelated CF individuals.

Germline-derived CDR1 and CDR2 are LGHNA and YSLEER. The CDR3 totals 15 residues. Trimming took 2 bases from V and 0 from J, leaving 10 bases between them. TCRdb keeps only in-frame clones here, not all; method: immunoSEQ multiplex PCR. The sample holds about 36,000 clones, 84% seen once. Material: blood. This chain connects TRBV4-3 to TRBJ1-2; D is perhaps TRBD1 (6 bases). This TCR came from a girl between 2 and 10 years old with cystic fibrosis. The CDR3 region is CASSQRGKANYGYTF. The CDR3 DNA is TGCGCCAGCAGCCAAAGGGGGAAGGCTAACTATGGCTACACCTTC.